A selection of T cell receptor beta chains follows, all from one sample in a study of graft-versus-host responses after intestinal transplantation. The method was immunoSEQ multiplex PCR; TCRdb's version includes in-frame clones alone and lacks a portion of them. The table lists about 100,000 clones, more than 85% of them singletons. The antigens of these receptors remain unknown. The source was unstimulated CD4+ T cells sorted from spleen or lymph node cells, collected before transplant. These TCRs come from a human donor who was the organ donor for an intestinal transplant. Each CDR3 is given with its conserved first and last residue. A D gene is named only where the DNA matches it firmly. Rows may omit the clone size; those that give it use once, few, many or a size class.

j_call: TRBJ2-7
v_call: TRBV10-3
d_call: .
clone_size: .
cdr3_nt: TGTGCCATCAGTGTTCGGTGGGGTTGGGACGAGCAGTACTTC
cdr3_aa: CAISVRWGWDEQYF

j_call: TRBJ2-3
v_call: TRBV7-9
d_call: .
clone_size: .
cdr3_nt: TGTGCCAGCAGCAGTTGGGGCCATAGCACAGATACGCAGTATTTT
cdr3_aa: CASSSWGHSTDTQYF

j_call: TRBJ1-3
v_call: TRBV28
d_call: TRBD1
clone_size: .
cdr3_nt: TGTGCCAGCAGTCAGGGACAGGGAGGAAACACCATATATTTT
cdr3_aa: CASSQGQGGNTIYF

j_call: TRBJ2-5
v_call: TRBV18
d_call: .
clone_size: .
cdr3_nt: TGTGCCAGCTCACCACTCCTTCGGAGGCAAGAGACCCAGTACTTC
cdr3_aa: CASSPLLRRQETQYF

j_call: TRBJ2-1
v_call: TRBV9
d_call: TRBD2
clone_size: .
cdr3_nt: TGTGCCAGCAGCGTCCAACCTGTGGGACTAGCGGGGGGGCAATCCTACAATGAGCAGTTCTTC
cdr3_aa: CASSVQPVGLAGGQSYNEQFF

j_call: TRBJ2-7
v_call: TRBV4-1
d_call: .
clone_size: .
cdr3_nt: TGCGCCAGCAGCCTAAGGCAGGGAGCCTACGAGCAGTACTTC
cdr3_aa: CASSLRQGAYEQYF

j_call: TRBJ1-1
v_call: TRBV10-3
d_call: .
clone_size: .
cdr3_nt: TGTGCCATCAGTGTTGGTGTGGGCGTGGACACTGAAGCTTTCTTT
cdr3_aa: CAISVGVGVDTEAFF

j_call: TRBJ2-3
v_call: TRBV15
d_call: .
clone_size: .
cdr3_nt: TGTGCCACCAGCAGAGTTTATACAGGGGATACGCAGTATTTT
cdr3_aa: CATSRVYTGDTQYF

j_call: TRBJ2-7
v_call: TRBV6-5
d_call: TRBD1
clone_size: .
cdr3_nt: TGTGCCAGCAGTTCGGGGACAGGGGGCTCTTCCGAGCAGTACTTC
cdr3_aa: CASSSGTGGSSEQYF

j_call: TRBJ1-5
v_call: TRBV5-5
d_call: .
clone_size: .
cdr3_nt: TGTGCCAGCAGCCCCACGGGCGGGAGCAATCAGCCCCAGCATTTT
cdr3_aa: CASSPTGGSNQPQHF

j_call: TRBJ1-6
v_call: TRBV30
d_call: TRBD1
clone_size: .
cdr3_nt: TGTGCCTGGGGGGACAGGGCCGAACATAATTCACCCCTCCACTTT
cdr3_aa: CAWGDRAEHNSPLHF

j_call: TRBJ2-2
v_call: TRBV19
d_call: .
clone_size: .
cdr3_nt: TGTGCCAGTAGTATAGGCCCCAAATATAGCAGGTTTGCGGTCGCGAACACCGGGGAGCTGTTTTTT
cdr3_aa: CASSIGPKYSRFAVANTGELFF

j_call: TRBJ1-1
v_call: TRBV25-1
d_call: .
clone_size: .
cdr3_nt: TGTGCCAGCAGTGAATACGGCCCAGGGGCCCTTGGCACTGAAGCTTTCTTT
cdr3_aa: CASSEYGPGALGTEAFF

j_call: TRBJ2-1
v_call: TRBV5-5
d_call: .
clone_size: .
cdr3_nt: TGTGCCAGCAGTCCAGTTCCCCTAGCGGAGCAGTTCTTC
cdr3_aa: CASSPVPLAEQFF

j_call: TRBJ2-7
v_call: TRBV14
d_call: TRBD2
clone_size: .
cdr3_nt: TGTGCCAGCAGCCAAAGGACTAGCGGGCTCCAATCCTACGAGCAGTACTTC
cdr3_aa: CASSQRTSGLQSYEQYF

j_call: TRBJ2-5
v_call: TRBV18
d_call: .
clone_size: .
cdr3_nt: TGTGCCAGCTCACCATCGGGCGGTAGGCCCCAGTACTTC
cdr3_aa: CASSPSGGRPQYF

j_call: TRBJ1-2
v_call: TRBV2
d_call: TRBD1
clone_size: .
cdr3_nt: TGTGCCAGCAGAACGACAGGGGTCATCTATGGCTACACCTTC
cdr3_aa: CASRTTGVIYGYTF

j_call: TRBJ2-6
v_call: TRBV19
d_call: .
clone_size: .
cdr3_nt: TGTGCCAGTACGGGCGCAGGTGCCAACGTCCTGACTTTC
cdr3_aa: CASTGAGANVLTF

j_call: TRBJ1-6
v_call: TRBV15
d_call: TRBD1
clone_size: few
cdr3_nt: TGTGCCACCAGCAGAGGGGGGACAGGGATCGGCAATTCACCCCTCCACTTT
cdr3_aa: CATSRGGTGIGNSPLHF

j_call: TRBJ2-5
v_call: TRBV6-6
d_call: TRBD2
clone_size: .
cdr3_nt: TGTGCCAGCAGTCTCCGGCGGGGGACGGGAGAGACCCAGTACTTC
cdr3_aa: CASSLRRGTGETQYF

j_call: TRBJ2-5
v_call: TRBV9
d_call: TRBD2
clone_size: once
cdr3_nt: TGTGCCAGCAGCGCCAGACAGCGGGGGGTGCAAGAGACCCAGTACTTC
cdr3_aa: CASSARQRGVQETQYF

j_call: TRBJ1-1
v_call: TRBV11-3
d_call: TRBD1
clone_size: once
cdr3_nt: TGTGCCAGCAGCTTAGATCGGGCGGGACAGCCAGAAGCTTTCTTT
cdr3_aa: CASSLDRAGQPEAFF

j_call: TRBJ1-1
v_call: TRBV29-1
d_call: .
clone_size: .
cdr3_nt: TGCAGCGTTGAAGTACCGGGACAACACACTGAAGCTTTCTTT
cdr3_aa: CSVEVPGQHTEAFF

j_call: TRBJ1-1
v_call: TRBV6-5
d_call: .
clone_size: .
cdr3_nt: TGTGCCAGCAGGGACATGCTGGGCACTGAAGCTTTCTTT
cdr3_aa: CASRDMLGTEAFF

j_call: TRBJ1-3
v_call: TRBV27
d_call: .
clone_size: .
cdr3_nt: TGTGCCAGCAGTGATCCCCCAGGGAACACCATATATTTT
cdr3_aa: CASSDPPGNTIYF

j_call: TRBJ1-2
v_call: TRBV7-8
d_call: .
clone_size: .
cdr3_nt: TGTGCCAGCAGCTTAGCAGGGTATCCCCTCTACACCTTC
cdr3_aa: CASSLAGYPLYTF

j_call: TRBJ2-1
v_call: TRBV7-6
d_call: TRBD1
clone_size: once
cdr3_nt: TGTGCCAGCAGCTTAGCGGGACAGTACAATGAGCAGTTCTTC
cdr3_aa: CASSLAGQYNEQFF

j_call: TRBJ2-3
v_call: TRBV4-1
d_call: TRBD2
clone_size: .
cdr3_nt: TGCGCCAGCCGCAAGATTTCCCTAGCGGGGGGTCTGCGAGATACGCAGTATTTT
cdr3_aa: CASRKISLAGGLRDTQYF

j_call: TRBJ2-7
v_call: TRBV6-1
d_call: TRBD2
clone_size: .
cdr3_nt: TGTGCCAGCAGACCACTAGCGGGGGGTCACTACGAGCAGTACTTC
cdr3_aa: CASRPLAGGHYEQYF

j_call: TRBJ2-4
v_call: TRBV7-8
d_call: .
clone_size: .
cdr3_nt: TGTGCCAGCAGCTCCGACGCGATGGGAATTCTAGCCAAAAACATTCAGTACTTC
cdr3_aa: CASSSDAMGILAKNIQYF

j_call: TRBJ2-3
v_call: TRBV2
d_call: .
clone_size: .
cdr3_nt: TGTGCCAGCAGTGCGGACACTAGGTCAGGTACGCAGTATTTT
cdr3_aa: CASSADTRSGTQYF

j_call: TRBJ1-2
v_call: TRBV30
d_call: .
clone_size: .
cdr3_nt: TGTGCCTGGAGTGTAAGGGGTCGCGGTAGTGGCTACACCTTC
cdr3_aa: CAWSVRGRGSGYTF

j_call: TRBJ1-2
v_call: TRBV11-2
d_call: .
clone_size: few
cdr3_nt: TGTGCCAGCAGCTTAAACCTGGGGCTTACCGCCTTC
cdr3_aa: CASSLNLGLTAF

j_call: TRBJ2-3
v_call: TRBV6-6
d_call: .
clone_size: few
cdr3_nt: TGTGCCAGCCTGGGGAGCACAGATACGCAGTATTTT
cdr3_aa: CASLGSTDTQYF

j_call: TRBJ1-5
v_call: TRBV4-1
d_call: TRBD1
clone_size: once
cdr3_nt: TGCGCCAGCAGCCAAGCTCTGGACAGGGTCTATAGCAATCAGCCCCAGCATTTT
cdr3_aa: CASSQALDRVYSNQPQHF

j_call: TRBJ2-7
v_call: TRBV7-2
d_call: .
clone_size: .
cdr3_nt: TGTGCCAGCAGCCAACAGGGAAGCTCCTACGAGCAGTACTTC
cdr3_aa: CASSQQGSSYEQYF

j_call: TRBJ2-7
v_call: TRBV9
d_call: .
clone_size: once
cdr3_nt: TGTGCCAGCAGCGCACAGGGAGGACCTTACGAGCAGTACTTC
cdr3_aa: CASSAQGGPYEQYF

j_call: TRBJ2-3
v_call: TRBV5-6
d_call: TRBD2
clone_size: .
cdr3_nt: TGTGCCAGCAGCCCGGGACTAGCGGATACGCAGTATTTT
cdr3_aa: CASSPGLADTQYF

j_call: TRBJ2-5
v_call: TRBV30
d_call: .
clone_size: .
cdr3_nt: TGTGCCTGGAGTGGAGGACGGGGTTGGCAAGAGACCCAGTACTTC
cdr3_aa: CAWSGGRGWQETQYF

j_call: TRBJ2-5
v_call: TRBV7-2
d_call: TRBD1
clone_size: .
cdr3_nt: TGTGCCAGCAGCTTGACAGGGCTGCCAGAGACCCAGTACTTC
cdr3_aa: CASSLTGLPETQYF

j_call: TRBJ1-1
v_call: TRBV30
d_call: .
clone_size: .
cdr3_nt: TGTGCCTGGAGTAGTGACCGGGGCACTGAAGCTTTCTTT
cdr3_aa: CAWSSDRGTEAFF

j_call: TRBJ1-6
v_call: TRBV28
d_call: .
clone_size: .
cdr3_nt: TGTGCCACCCCGGGAACAGGCGGGAATTCACCCCTCCACTTT
cdr3_aa: CATPGTGGNSPLHF

j_call: TRBJ1-2
v_call: TRBV5-1
d_call: .
clone_size: .
cdr3_nt: TGCGCCAGCAGCTTTCGAGAGGGCAGGGACTATGGCTACACCTTC
cdr3_aa: CASSFREGRDYGYTF

j_call: TRBJ2-7
v_call: TRBV28
d_call: .
clone_size: once
cdr3_nt: TGTGCCAGCAGTTTGTGGGGGGCCCGCTACGAGCAGTACTTC
cdr3_aa: CASSLWGARYEQYF

j_call: TRBJ2-3
v_call: TRBV7-3
d_call: TRBD1
clone_size: .
cdr3_nt: TGTGCCAGCAGCTCGGGACAGCTCACAGATACGCAGTATTTT
cdr3_aa: CASSSGQLTDTQYF

j_call: TRBJ1-5
v_call: TRBV30
d_call: .
clone_size: .
cdr3_nt: TGTGCCTGGAGTGTTATGGGCGATCAGCCCCAGCATTTT
cdr3_aa: CAWSVMGDQPQHF

j_call: TRBJ1-5
v_call: TRBV11-2
d_call: .
clone_size: .
cdr3_nt: TGTGCCAGCAGCTTAGGACATGTAAGCAATCAGCCCCAGCATTTT
cdr3_aa: CASSLGHVSNQPQHF

j_call: TRBJ1-5
v_call: TRBV2
d_call: .
clone_size: .
cdr3_nt: TGTGCCAGCAGTTGGACAGAATATAGCAATCAGCCCCAGCATTTT
cdr3_aa: CASSWTEYSNQPQHF

j_call: TRBJ2-7
v_call: TRBV7-3
d_call: TRBD2
clone_size: .
cdr3_nt: TGTGCCAGCAGCTTAGTAGCGGGGGTAACCGAGCAGTACTTC
cdr3_aa: CASSLVAGVTEQYF

j_call: TRBJ2-7
v_call: TRBV4-2
d_call: .
clone_size: .
cdr3_nt: TGTGCCAGCAGCCAGGGGTGGAGCTCCTACGAGCAGTACTTC
cdr3_aa: CASSQGWSSYEQYF